These T cell receptor beta chains were read from a single sample in a study of blood T cell repertoires in COVID-19. The data were produced by immunoSEQ multiplex PCR, yet TCRdb's version contains in-frame clones alone and is incomplete. This sample carries approximately 290,000 clones, about nine tenths of them seen once, and the ten largest clones take 2% to 3%. What was sequenced was peripheral blood. These TCRs come from a man aged 18 to 30 with active or convalescent COVID-19. The conserved cysteine and the conserved F or W are not part of the CDR3 here. Each record gives: D gene, V gene, J gene, CDR3 protein. A D gene is named only where the DNA matches it firmly.

-	TRBV7-8	TRBJ2-1	ASSLAPTPGYNEQF
TRBD2	TRBV11-1	TRBJ2-7	ASSLRGAEDEQY
-	TRBV2	TRBJ1-2	ASSEARYGYT
TRBD1	TRBV18	TRBJ2-7	ASSPPGQGAYEQY
-	TRBV3-1/TRBV3-2	TRBJ2-1	ASSQPPILNEQF
TRBD2	TRBV10-2	TRBJ2-3	ASSASGTGDTQY
-	TRBV20-1	TRBJ2-3	SGNEGGGTDTQY
-	TRBV5-3	TRBJ1-3	ARSSSYGNTIY
-	TRBV15	TRBJ1-1	ATSMDSEAF
-	TRBV6-1	TRBJ1-2	ASSEQLQGYGYT
-	TRBV27	TRBJ1-6	ASTENRPGVSPLH
-	TRBV5-1	TRBJ2-7	ASSSWAGLSYEQY
-	TRBV12-3/TRBV12-4	TRBJ1-5	ASKAGGNQPQH
-	TRBV27	TRBJ2-7	ASSLSEDFYEQY
-	TRBV5-1	TRBJ1-6	ASSLARQNNSPLH
-	TRBV20-1	TRBJ2-5	SARGETQY
-	TRBV5-5	TRBJ2-1	ASSLGWTEDNEQF
-	TRBV4-1	TRBJ2-7	ASSQTTGLEQY
-	TRBV19	TRBJ2-2	ASSPFPTGELF
TRBD1	TRBV5-1	TRBJ2-3	ASSLVGQGGKDTQY
-	TRBV7-2	TRBJ2-1	ASTSRGLVYNEQF
-	TRBV28	TRBJ2-1	ASSSRDWTIPEQF
-	TRBV7-2	TRBJ1-6	ASSPGGLGSRSPLH
-	TRBV11-2	TRBJ2-2	ASSLVPDSNTGELF
TRBD2	TRBV5-4	TRBJ2-7	ASSLSITGGLYEQY
-	TRBV6-5	TRBJ1-4	ASSYSWQGGEKLF
-	TRBV18	TRBJ1-1	ASSPRGLGGKTEAF